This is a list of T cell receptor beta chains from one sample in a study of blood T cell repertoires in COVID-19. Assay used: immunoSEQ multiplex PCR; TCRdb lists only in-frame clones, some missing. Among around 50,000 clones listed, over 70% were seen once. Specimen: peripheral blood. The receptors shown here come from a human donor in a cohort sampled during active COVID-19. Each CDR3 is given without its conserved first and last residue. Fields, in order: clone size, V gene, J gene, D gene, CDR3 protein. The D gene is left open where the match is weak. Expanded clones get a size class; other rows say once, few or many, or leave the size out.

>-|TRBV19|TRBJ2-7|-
ASSIGEVNSYEQY
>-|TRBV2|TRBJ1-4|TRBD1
ASSLQGARDEKLF
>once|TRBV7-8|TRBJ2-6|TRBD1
ASSLPGQGDSGANVLT
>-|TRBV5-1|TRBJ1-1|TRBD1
ASSNQRQGQGGDMNTEAF
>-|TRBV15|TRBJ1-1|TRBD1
ATSTRQGLNTEAF
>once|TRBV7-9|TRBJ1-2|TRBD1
ASTRQGANYGYT
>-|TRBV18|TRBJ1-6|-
ASSRTDNSPLH
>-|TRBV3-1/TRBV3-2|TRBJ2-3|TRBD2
ASSQDLAGGTDTQY
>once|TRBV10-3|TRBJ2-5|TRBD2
AISDRRGEGETQY
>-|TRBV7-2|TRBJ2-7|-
ASSLGRRLSEQY
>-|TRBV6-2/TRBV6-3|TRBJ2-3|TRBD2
ASSFGTSGSDTQY
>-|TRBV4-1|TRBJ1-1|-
ASSNFKAAF
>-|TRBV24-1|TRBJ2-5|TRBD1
ATSDTGTGDQETQY
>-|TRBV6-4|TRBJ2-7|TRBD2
ASSDPCPRRGSYEQY
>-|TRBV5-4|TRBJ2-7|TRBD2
ASSANRLAGSYEQY